This TCR beta chain originates from a study of cytomegalovirus exposure and HLA in healthy donors. A remark on this clone: Its matching antigen is unknown.

Broader study findings: V segments that were indistinguishable, TRBV6-2 and TRBV6-3 among them, were omitted from analysis. A later analysis reportedly found that, within productive TCRs, an Asian-associated ancestry cluster had fewer N-insertions than the mean observed across the approximately 700 donors.

The germline V gene encodes CDR1 SNHLY and CDR2 FYNNEI. The CDR3 length is 14 residues. Primers included in the PCR were 60 Vbeta and 13 Jbeta primers. Some clones are missing from TCRdb's copy, which holds only in-frame ones; the method was immunoSEQ multiplex PCR. The profile shows some 85,000 clones, roughly three quarters of them singletons. The specimen was PBMCs. The TCR comes from a man aged 30-40 years in good health and CMV-seronegative. This chain connects TRBV2 to TRBJ2-5, with D possibly being TRBD2 (5 bases). The J call may not be correct, given that the DNA end is closer to TRBJ2-7. The CDR3 DNA is TGTGCCAGCAGTGGGGCGAGGGTTAGGTACGAGCAGTACTTC. It specifies CASSGARVRYEQYF.